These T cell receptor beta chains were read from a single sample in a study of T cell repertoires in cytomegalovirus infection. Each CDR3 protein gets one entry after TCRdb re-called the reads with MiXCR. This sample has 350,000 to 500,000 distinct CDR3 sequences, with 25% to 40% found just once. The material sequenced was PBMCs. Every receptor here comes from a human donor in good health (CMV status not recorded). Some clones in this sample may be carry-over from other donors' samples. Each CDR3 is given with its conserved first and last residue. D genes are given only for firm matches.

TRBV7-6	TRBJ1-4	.	CASSLNVAVTEQLFF
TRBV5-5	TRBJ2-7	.	CASSWSGPSYEQYF
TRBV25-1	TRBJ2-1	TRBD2	CASSPPESGFSGVSYNEQFF
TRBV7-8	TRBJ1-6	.	CASNEGLLGGHNSPLHF
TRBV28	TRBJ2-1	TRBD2	CASSSSGGPSYNEQFF
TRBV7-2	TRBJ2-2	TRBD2	CASSLGGAGGQNTGELFF
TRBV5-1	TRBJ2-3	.	CASSLRGTRTDTQYF
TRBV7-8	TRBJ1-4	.	CASSQNRQANEKLFF
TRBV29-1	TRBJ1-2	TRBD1	CSVEGTGGDYGYTF
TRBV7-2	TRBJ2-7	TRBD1	CASGPGQRPVEQYF
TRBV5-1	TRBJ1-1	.	CASSPEGSEAFF